These 7 T cell receptor beta chains originate from one sample sequenced in a study of vaccination effects on CD4 cells after COVID-19 (dated by TCRdb to about 2022). The library relied on the immunoSEQ multiplex PCR assay. The table comes from immuneACCESS by way of TCRdb, which keeps in-frame sequences with V and J called. Part of the clones is missing from these tables; in studies checked, under half for an unresolved V gene and the rest for unknown reasons. The sample records about 57,000 clones, just under 80% of which are singletons. About 4.5% of the sample lies in the top ten. No antigens are known for them. After 10 to 11 days of culture, CD4+ T cells were isolated with the EasySep CD4+ T cell isolation kit. Participants received two doses of either the BNT162b2 or the mRNA-1273 mRNA SARS-CoV-2 vaccine. The sample here was CD4+ T cells from PBMCs cultured without peptide, taken after COVID-19 vaccination. Every receptor here comes from a human donor who received a COVID-19 vaccine.

The chain carries TRBV5-4 and TRBJ2-1; TRBD2 agrees at 11 bases. Germline V lookup: CDR1 SGHNT, CDR2 YYREEE (reference sequence). CDR3 length equals 15 residues. The ends lost 0 bases at V and 7 bases at J; junction bases unmatched: 3. The chain's CDR3 is CASSLETSGSNEQFF. In DNA, the CDR3 is TGTGCCAGCAGCTTGGAAACTAGCGGGAGTAATGAGCAGTTCTTC. Full variable domain (remainder filled in from reference TRBV5-4 and TRBJ2-1): ETGVTQSPTHLIKTRGQQVTLRCSSQSGHNTVSWYQQALGQGPQFIFQYYREEENGRGNFPPRFSGLQFPNYSSELNVNALELDDSALYLCASSLETSGSNEQFFGPGTRLTVL.

The chain recombines TRBV7-3 with TRBJ2-3; 12 bases are a match to TRBD1. Germline CDR1 reads SGHTA; CDR2 reads FQGTGA. V was pared by 2 bases and J by 4 bases, with 7 bases of the junction left unmatched. The CDR3 contains 17 residues. CDR3 loop: CASSLGTGGGRADTQYF. The CDR3 DNA is TGTGCCAGCAGCTTAGGGACAGGGGGCGGAAGGGCAGATACGCAGTATTTT.

The rearrangement uses TRBV11-2 and TRBJ2-7; D uncertain. Deletions cut 3 bases from V and 3 bases from J, with 6 bases between. This CDR3 region has 12 residues. The germline V gene has CDR1 SGHAT and CDR2 FQNNGV. The CDR3 coding sequence is TGTGCCAGCAGCTTCCTCCACTACGAGCAGTACTTC. Encoded protein: CASSFLHYEQYF.

The chain combines TRBV5-1 with TRBJ2-7; 12 bases line up with TRBD2. Germline trimming cut 4 bases from V and 1 base from J; bases unmatched to any gene: 0. The CDR3 runs 14 residues. The V gene's germline CDR1 is SGHRS and CDR2 YFSETQ. The CDR3 spells CASSGTSGSYEQYF. The CDR3 bases are TGCGCCAGCAGCGGGACTAGCGGGTCCTACGAGCAGTACTTC.

This clone has a handful of counts. V is TRBV6-6 and J is TRBJ2-3; 9 positions agree with TRBD2. This CDR3 contains 15 residues. Looked up from germline, CDR1 is MNHNY and CDR2 is SVGAGI (reference sequence). V trimming: 5 bases; J trimming: 5 bases; junction bases outside the gene matches: 8. The CDR3 sequence is CASSLGRGGGDTQYF. CDR3 sequence (DNA): TGTGCCAGCAGTCTTGGGCGGGGGGGCGGAGATACGCAGTATTTT.

The table lists this clone with a count of one. The V gene is TRBV5-6, the J gene TRBJ2-3; 8 bases are shared with TRBD1. Germline V gene sequence: CDR1 SGHDT, CDR2 YYEEEE. The CDR3 is 17 amino acids. V was clipped by 0 bases and J by 7 bases; unmatched bases: 13. In DNA form, the CDR3 reads TGTGCCAGCAGCTTGGAGGGTAGGGGACAGGACTACAATACGCAGTATTTT. It encodes CASSLEGRGQDYNTQYF. Based on the CDR3 plus reference TRBV5-6 and TRBJ2-3, the full variable domain is DAGVTQSPTHLIKTRGQQVTLRCSPKSGHDTVSWYQQALGQGPQFIFQYYEEEERQRGNFPDRFSGHQFPNYSSELNVNALLLGDSALYLCASSLEGRGQDYNTQYFGPGTRLTVL.

The chain couples TRBV5-1 to TRBJ2-3, with a possible D match to TRBD1 (6 bases). V was trimmed by 2 bases and J by 2 bases, leaving 18 bases between them. Germline CDR1 SGHRS, CDR2 YFSETQ. This CDR3 region has 17 residues. The CDR3 nucleotides are TGCGCCAGCAGCTTCCCCAGGGGAGCGTCCTACACAGATACGCAGTATTTT. Its protein is CASSFPRGASYTDTQYF. The variable domain in full, completed from reference TRBV5-1 and TRBJ2-3, reads KAGVTQTPRYLIKTRGQQVTLSCSPISGHRSVSWYQQTPGQGLQFLFEYFSETQRNKGNFPGRFSGRQFSNSRSEMNVSTLELGDSALYLCASSFPRGASYTDTQYFGPGTRLTVL.